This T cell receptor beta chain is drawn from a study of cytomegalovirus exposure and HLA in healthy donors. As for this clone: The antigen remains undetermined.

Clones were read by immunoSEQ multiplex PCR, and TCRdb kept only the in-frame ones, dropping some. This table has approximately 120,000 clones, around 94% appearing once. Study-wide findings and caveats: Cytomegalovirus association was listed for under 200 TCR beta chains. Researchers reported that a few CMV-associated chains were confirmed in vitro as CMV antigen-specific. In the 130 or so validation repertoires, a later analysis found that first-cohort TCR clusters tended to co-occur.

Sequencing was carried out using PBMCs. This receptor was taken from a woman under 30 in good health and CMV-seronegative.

As DNA, the CDR3 is TGCGCCAGCAGCTTGGCCGGGACAGGGGGCTTACAGACCCAGTACTTC. Translated, it gives CASSLAGTGGLQTQYF. This chain joins TRBV5-1 and TRBJ2-5, with 12 bases matching TRBD1. CDR1 is SGHRS and CDR2 is YFSETQ in the germline V gene. V dropped 0 bases and J dropped 6; count of bases not matched to a gene: 6. The CDR3 spans 16 residues.